This TCR beta chain stems from a study of preoperative IRX-2 immunotherapy in early breast cancer. Assay: immunoSEQ multiplex PCR; the TCRdb copy retains only in-frame clones and omits some. The sample contains more than 50,000 clones, roughly 95% of which appear only once. The germline V and J ends were trimmed by 0 bases and 8 bases, with 13 bases remaining between them. The CDR3 consists of 15 residues. Germline lookup yields CDR1 LNHNV and CDR2 YYDKDF (reference sequence). Treatment in this sample: preoperative locoregional IRX-2 cytokine immunotherapy. Samples came from a phase Ib trial of preoperative locoregional IRX-2 cytokine immunotherapy.

The gene calls are TRBV15 and TRBJ1-4; D ambiguous. This TCR was recovered from a human donor with breast cancer. Sampling was conducted from a patient treated with IRX-2 immunotherapy. CDR3 in amino acids: CATSRDRGYFEKLFF. The DNA for the CDR3 is TGTGCCACCAGCAGAGATCGAGGTTACTTCGAAAAACTGTTTTTT. Full variable domain (outside the CDR3, taken from reference TRBV15 and TRBJ1-4): DAMVIQNPRYQVTQFGKPVTLSCSQTLNHNVMYWYQQKSSQAPKLLFHYYDKDFNNEADTPDNFQSRRPNTSFCFLDIRSPGLGDTAMYLCATSRDRGYFEKLFFGSGTQLSVL.